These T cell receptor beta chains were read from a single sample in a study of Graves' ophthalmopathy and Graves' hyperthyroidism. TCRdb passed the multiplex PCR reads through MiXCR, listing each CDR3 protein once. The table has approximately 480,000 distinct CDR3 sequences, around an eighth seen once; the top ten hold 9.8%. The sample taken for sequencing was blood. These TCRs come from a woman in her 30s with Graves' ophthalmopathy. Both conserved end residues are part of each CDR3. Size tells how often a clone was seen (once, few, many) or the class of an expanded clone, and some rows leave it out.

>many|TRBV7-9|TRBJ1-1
CASVSGTLNTEAFF
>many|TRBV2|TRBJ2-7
CASSGDRGYEQYF
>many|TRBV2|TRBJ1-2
CASSLRGGGGYGYTF
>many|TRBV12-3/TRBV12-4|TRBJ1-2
CASKGTGNGYTF
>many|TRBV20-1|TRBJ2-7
CSASGRYSYEQYF
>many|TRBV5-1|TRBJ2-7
CASSSGPAKPSYEQYF
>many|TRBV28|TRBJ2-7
CASSLDHASSYEQYF
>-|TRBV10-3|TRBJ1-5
CATGLDTNQPQHF
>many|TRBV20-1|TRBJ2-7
CSARVENRYEQYF
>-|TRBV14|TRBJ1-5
CASSPPDGGGRSNQPQHF
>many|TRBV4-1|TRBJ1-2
CASSQEAGLRYGYTF
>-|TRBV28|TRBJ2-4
CASSLTSGKVAKNIKYF
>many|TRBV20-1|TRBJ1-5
CSASSSNQPQHF
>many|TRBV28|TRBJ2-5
CASSVRGQGKYF
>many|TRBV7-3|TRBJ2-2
CASSFGGATGELFF
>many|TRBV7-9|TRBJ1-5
CASSPPGPVNQPQHF
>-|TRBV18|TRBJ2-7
CASSPAGAREQYF
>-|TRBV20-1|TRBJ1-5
CSASGTRDKAQHF
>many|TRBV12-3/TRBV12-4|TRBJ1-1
CASSSRTGRNTEAFF
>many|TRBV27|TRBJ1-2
CASSLKNGYGYTF
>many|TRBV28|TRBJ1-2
CASNGQSNYGYTF
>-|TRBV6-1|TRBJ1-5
CASSPTWPNQPQHF